This TCR beta chain appears in the sequencing data of a study of control samples from healthy donors and cancer patients. Looked up from germline, CDR1 is SGHDN and CDR2 is FVKESK. Germline trimming cut 5 bases from V and 0 bases from J; bases unmatched to any gene: 9. This CDR3 has 18 residues. Sequencing was performed with immunoSEQ multiplex PCR; in TCRdb, only in-frame clones are kept and a portion is missing. The table has fewer than 60,000 clones, about 95% seen once. The clonotype comes from a man in his thirties or forties in good health. The sequenced sample was blood. The V gene is TRBV14, the J gene TRBJ2-7; TRBD2 aligns across 14 bases. In nucleotides, the CDR3 is TGTGCCAGCAGCAGGGGACTAGCGGGAGTTGTGGGCTCCTACGAGCAGTACTTC. Amino acids: CASSRGLAGVVGSYEQYF.